The 19 T cell receptor beta chains presented below share a single source sample, sequenced in a study of blood T cell repertoires in COVID-19. Data came from immunoSEQ multiplex PCR; TCRdb stores just in-frame clones and leaves some out. The repertoire holds some 180,000 clones, roughly 88% seen once, with about a sixth in the top ten. The sample consisted of peripheral blood. The receptors were gathered from a man aged 50-60 years with COVID-19, enrolled during active disease.

This clone was seen more than once but under ten times. DNA of the CDR3: TGTGCCAGCAGTTTCTGGACTGGGGGGGAGCAGTACTTC. Translating it yields CASSFWTGGEQYF. The chain links TRBV27 to TRBJ2-7; D is perhaps TRBD2 (6 bases). Trimming pared 3 bases from V and 7 bases from J, leaving 13 bases between. The CDR3 sequence is 13 residues long. Germline V CDR1 and CDR2: MNHEY, SMNVEV (reference sequence).

The genes are TRBV28 and TRBJ1-1, with 7 bases fitting TRBD1. CDR3 length: 13 residues. Germline CDR1 reads MDHEN; CDR2 reads SYDVKM. Trimming cost V 10 bases and J 0 bases; bases outside gene matches: 5. The chain's CDR3 is CATTGAVNTEAFF. The CDR3 DNA reads TGTGCCACCACAGGGGCAGTGAACACTGAAGCTTTCTTT.

This rearrangement joins TRBV18 to TRBJ2-4, with D possibly TRBD2 on 6 matching bases. The V end lost 0 bases, the J end lost 1 base, and 13 bases lay between the germline ends. This CDR3 region has 17 residues. Germline CDR1 is KGHSH and CDR2 is LQKENI. The CDR3 coding sequence is TGTGCCAGCTCACCACCGGGACTCCGAACCGCCAAAAACATTCAGTACTTC. Residues: CASSPPGLRTAKNIQYF.

The chain is built from TRBV7-2 and TRBJ2-7; possible D gene TRBD2, 5 bases. CDR1 SGHTA and CDR2 FQGNSA come from the germline V gene. The CDR3 covers 15 residues. Trimming pared 5 bases from V and 7 bases from J, leaving 21 bases between. The CDR3 DNA reads TGTGCCAGCAGCCAACCCGGGTTCGGGGATGGGGAGCAGTACTTC. As protein: CASSQPGFGDGEQYF.

The chain couples TRBV5-4 to TRBJ2-1; 11 positions agree with TRBD2. The length of the CDR3 is 16 residues. From germline, CDR1 is SGHNT and CDR2 YYREEE (reference sequence). With V trimmed by 3 bases and J by 4 bases, 6 bases remained unmatched. The CDR3 here is CASSSPLAGGYNEQFF. CDR3 in DNA: TGTGCCAGCAGCTCCCCCCTAGCGGGAGGATACAATGAGCAGTTCTTC.

The chain couples TRBV19 to TRBJ2-1; possibly TRBD1 for D (5 bases). The CDR3 has 13 amino acids. Trimming left V 6 bases short and J 10 bases short, with 16 bases between. Germline V gene data show CDR1 as LNHDA and CDR2 as SQIVND (reference sequence). Here the CDR3 DNA reads TGTGCCAGTAGCTTATCACCAGACAGCGAGCAGTTCTTC. It translates to CASSLSPDSEQFF.

A single count supports this clone. V and J are TRBV29-1 and TRBJ2-5; possible D gene TRBD1, 5 bases. The germline V and J ends were trimmed by 7 bases and 2 bases, with 11 bases remaining between them. The CDR3 sequence is 12 residues long. CDR1 SQVTM and CDR2 ANQGSEA come from the germline V gene. CDR3 in DNA: TGCAGCGCTGTGACAGAACAAGAGACCCAGTACTTC. It specifies CSAVTEQETQYF.

V gene TRBV11-1 combines with J gene TRBJ1-1; tentative D call: TRBD1 (5 bases). The length of the CDR3 is 14 residues. Trimming removed 5 bases from V and 4 bases from J, with 14 bases in between. From germline, CDR1 is SGHAT and CDR2 FQDESV (reference sequence). The CDR3 protein is CASSPRGGGTEAFF. CDR3 bases: TGTGCCAGCAGCCCCCGCGGGGGGGGCACTGAAGCTTTCTTT.

The rearrangement links TRBV18 to TRBJ2-4; 11 bases fit TRBD2. Germline CDR1 reads KGHSH; CDR2 reads LQKENI. This CDR3 region has 19 residues. Trimming cost V 2 bases and J 8 bases; bases outside gene matches: 17. The CDR3 nucleotides read TGTGCCAGCTCACCATCACTAGCGGGGGCCCCCTCCCCAAAACACATTCAGTACTTC. Encoded protein: CASSPSLAGAPSPKHIQYF.

The genes are TRBV7-2 and TRBJ2-1, with 11 bases fitting TRBD2. Trimming at V came to 3 bases and at J to 7 bases, leaving 5 bases not matched to a gene. CDR1 SGHTA and CDR2 FQGNSA come from the germline V gene. CDR3 length: 15 residues. CDR3 nucleotide sequence: TGTGCCAGCAGCTTGAGTCTAGCGGGAGGAAATGAGCAGTTCTTC. As protein: CASSLSLAGGNEQFF.

The chain has TRBV10-3 and TRBJ1-2, with 9 nucleotides matching TRBD1. Trimming took 6 bases from V and 8 from J; bases not matched to a gene: 10. The CDR3 contains 14 residues. CDR1 is ENHRY and CDR2 is SYGVKD in the germline V gene. As DNA, the CDR3 is TGTGCCATCAGACAGGGGGCCCAACTACGCGGCTACACCTTC. Its translation is CAIRQGAQLRGYTF.

J is TRBJ2-1 and V is TRBV7-6; D remains ambiguous. V shed 7 bases and J shed 0 bases, with 13 bases lying between them. The CDR3 contains 15 residues. Germline CDR1 reads SGHVS; CDR2 reads FNYEAQ. The CDR3 DNA reads as TGTGCCAGCACCAAAAATACTAACTCCTACAATGAGCAGTTCTTC. It is translated as CASTKNTNSYNEQFF.

This chain joins TRBV5-1 and TRBJ2-4, with 8 bases identical to TRBD1. The CDR3 spans 13 residues. CDR1 SGHRS and CDR2 YFSETQ come from the germline V gene. Trimming took 2 bases from V and 7 from J; bases not matched to a gene: 2. CDR3 nucleotide sequence: TGCGCCAGCAGCTTCCAGGGGGCGAACATTCAGTACTTC. This encodes CASSFQGANIQYF.

The chain combines TRBV24-1 with TRBJ2-1; 7 positions match TRBD1. V lost 8 bases, J lost 7 bases, and 10 bases stayed unmatched. CDR1 is KGHDR and CDR2 is SFDVKD in the germline V gene. The CDR3 spans 14 residues. CDR3 amino acids: CATNRDRLWNEQFF. In DNA form, the CDR3 reads TGTGCCACCAACCGGGACAGACTTTGGAATGAGCAGTTCTTC.

This chain uses TRBV3-1 (or the pseudogene TRBV3-2) with TRBJ1-2; D is ambiguous. The germline gives CDR1 LGHDT, CDR2 YNNKEL (reference sequence). Trimming removed 0 bases from V and 8 bases from J, with 13 bases in between. The CDR3 runs to 14 residues. The CDR3 is CASSQDAGPRGYTF. The CDR3 DNA reads TGTGCCAGCAGCCAAGATGCGGGTCCCCGGGGCTACACCTTC.

The chain links TRBV19 to TRBJ2-1; TRBD2 matches at 14 bases. The ends lost 10 bases at V and 5 bases at J; junction bases unmatched: 7. The CDR3 extends over 15 amino acids. The germline CDR1 and CDR2 sequences are LNHDA and SQIVND (reference sequence). CDR3 residues: CATRLAGGVHNEQFF. Here the CDR3 DNA reads TGTGCCACCCGACTAGCGGGGGGGGTCCACAATGAGCAGTTCTTC. The variable domain in full, with the rest retrieved from reference TRBV19 and TRBJ2-1, is DGGITQSPKYLFRKEGQNVTLSCEQNLNHDAMYWYRQDPGQGLRLIYYSQIVNDFQKGDIAEGYSVSREKKESFPLTVTSAQKNPTAFYLCATRLAGGVHNEQFFGPGTRLTVL.

The genes are TRBV12-3 or TRBV12-4 and TRBJ2-7, with 9 bases lining up with TRBD2. The CDR3 sequence is 13 residues long. Trimming took 6 bases from V and 2 from J; bases not matched to a gene: 2. CDR3 in DNA: TGTGCCAGCAGAATAGCGGGAGCCTACGAGCAGTACTTC. This gives the protein CASRIAGAYEQYF.

In this sample, this clone turned up a few times. The chain joins TRBV6-1 to TRBJ2-3; TRBD2 aligns across 14 bases. The CDR3 extends over 15 amino acids. Germline CDR1 MNHNS, CDR2 SASEGT. Trimming took 3 bases from V and 4 from J; bases not matched to a gene: 0. The CDR3 DNA follows: TGTGCCAGCAGTGAGACTAGCGGGGGGGCAGATACGCAGTATTTT. It is translated as CASSETSGGADTQYF.

The CDR3 reads CASSDRNPSNELLGSTEAFF. CDR3 in DNA: TGTGCCAGCAGTGACAGAAACCCCTCAAACGAACTCCTTGGGAGCACTGAAGCTTTCTTT. The genes are TRBV6-4 and TRBJ1-1, with D hard to call. V was clipped by 2 bases and J by 4 bases, with 29 bases between them. The germline CDR1 and CDR2 sequences are MRHNA and SNTAGT. The length of the CDR3 is 20 residues.